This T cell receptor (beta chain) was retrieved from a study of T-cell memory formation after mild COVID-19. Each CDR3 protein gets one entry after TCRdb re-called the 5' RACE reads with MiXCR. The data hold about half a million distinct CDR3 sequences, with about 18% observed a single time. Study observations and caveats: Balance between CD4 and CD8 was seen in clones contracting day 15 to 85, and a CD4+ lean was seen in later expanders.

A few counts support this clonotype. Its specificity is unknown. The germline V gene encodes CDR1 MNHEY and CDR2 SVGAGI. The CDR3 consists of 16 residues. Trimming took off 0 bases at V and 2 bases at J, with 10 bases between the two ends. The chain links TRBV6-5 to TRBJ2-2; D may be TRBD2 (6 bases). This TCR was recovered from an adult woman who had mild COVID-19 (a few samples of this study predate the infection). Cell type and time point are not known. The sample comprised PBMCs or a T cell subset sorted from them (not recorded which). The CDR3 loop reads CASSYSPGSNTGELFF. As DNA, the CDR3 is TGTGCCAGCAGTTACTCGCCCGGGAGTAACACCGGGGAGCTGTTTTTT.